This T cell receptor (beta chain) was sequenced in a study of tumour-infiltrating T cells in Burkitt lymphoma. The germline V and J ends were trimmed by 0 bases and 1 base, with 12 bases remaining between them. Germline V gives CDR1 MNHEY, CDR2 SMNVEV (reference sequence). The CDR3 consists of 16 residues. Clones were sequenced by immunoSEQ multiplex PCR, and TCRdb holds only the in-frame ones, with some missing. The data contain over 900 clones, around 13% of them singletons. The J gene is TRBJ1-1, the V gene TRBV27; no firm D call. The sequence came from a human donor with Burkitt lymphoma. Sequenced sample: tumor tissue. The CDR3 protein is CASSLSPIQRNTEAFF. DNA of the CDR3: TGTGCCAGCAGTTTATCCCCTATACAGAGGAACACTGAAGCTTTCTTT.